The TCR beta chain described here comes from a study of cytomegalovirus exposure and HLA in healthy donors. Broader study findings: Reports showed the classifier diagnosing cytomegalovirus status with high specificity and sensitivity. A subsequent analysis found that TCR clusters from the first cohort also tended to co-occur in the approximately 110 validation repertoires, with about 93% of cluster scores above 0.

With regard to this clone: What it recognizes is unknown.

The data were produced by immunoSEQ multiplex PCR, yet TCRdb's version contains in-frame clones alone and is incomplete. The sample shows fewer than 130,000 clones, roughly nine tenths of them seen only once. Germline V lookup: CDR1 SGHRS, CDR2 YFSETQ. The CDR3 is 16 amino acids. The ends were cut back, 3 bases at V and 0 bases at J, with 15 bases in the middle. The chain links TRBV5-1 to TRBJ1-1; tentatively, D is TRBD1 (5 bases). Sequencing was done on a sample of PBMCs. The sequence was collected from a woman aged 18-30 years in good health and CMV-seronegative. Here the CDR3 DNA reads TGCGCCAGCAGCTCTTGGACACGTAAGGTGAACACTGAAGCTTTCTTT. This sequence encodes CASSSWTRKVNTEAFF.